These 29 T cell receptor beta chains originate from one sample sequenced in a study of blood T cell repertoires in COVID-19. TCRdb's copy holds only in-frame clones and misses some; the assay was immunoSEQ multiplex PCR. Among tens of thousands of clones, roughly three quarters were seen once, and the ten largest hold about 33%. Sequenced sample: peripheral blood. The receptors originated from a human donor in a cohort sampled during active COVID-19.

This rearrangement joins TRBV10-2 to TRBJ2-1, with 7 bases matching TRBD2. The CDR3 loop spans 15 amino acids. In germline, CDR1 is WSHSY, CDR2 SAAADI. The junction had 3 bases not matched to a gene; V was cut back by 4 bases and J by 0 bases. The CDR3 reads CASSAGGSSYNEQFF. In nucleotides, the CDR3 is TGCGCCAGCAGTGCGGGCGGGAGCTCCTACAATGAGCAGTTCTTC.

This clone has ten or more counts. The chain carries TRBV2 and TRBJ1-2; tentative D call: TRBD1 (5 bases). The CDR3 is made up of 16 amino acids. The V gene's germline CDR1 is SNHLY and CDR2 FYNNEI. V lost 6 bases, J lost 4 bases, and 21 bases lay in between. DNA of the CDR3: TGTGCCAGCAGGAGCGGGACGAACTCCCTTTTCTATGGCTACACCTTC. Its translation: CASRSGTNSLFYGYTF.

Of note for this clone: Given the absence of the conserved phenylalanine or tryptophan at the CDR3 end, a read error is likely. The limits of the CDR3 on the DNA are not certain, so only TCRdb's listed CDR3 is given. The chain carries TRBV12-3 or TRBV12-4 and TRBJ2-7; TRBD2, as called in the table, went unchecked against the DNA. The CDR3 has 9 amino acids, counting both end residues. CDR3 sequence: CASNGGGRI.

This clone was picked up a small number of times. This chain connects TRBV6-1 to TRBJ2-1; 11 nucleotides agree with TRBD1. CDR3 length equals 16 residues. V lost 0 bases to trimming and J lost 9 bases; unmatched junction nucleotides: 7. Germline-derived CDR1 and CDR2 are MNHNS and SASEGT. CDR3 sequence reads: CASSEAQGQGVGEQFF. Here the CDR3 DNA reads TGTGCCAGCAGTGAAGCGCAGGGACAGGGGGTAGGTGAGCAGTTCTTC.

For the CDR3, the DNA is TGTGCCAGCAGCGTGGCTAGCGGGAGTCGCTACGAGCAGTACTTC. Its translation is CASSVASGSRYEQYF. The chain employs TRBV9 and TRBJ2-7, with TRBD2 identical over 10 bases. This CDR3 is built from 15 residues. Germline CDR1 is SGDLS and CDR2 is YYNGEE. V trimming: 2 bases; J trimming: 3 bases; junction bases outside the gene matches: 5.

This clone was seen once. The rearrangement uses TRBV12-3 or TRBV12-4 and TRBJ2-5; perhaps TRBD1 as D (5 bases). Trimming left V 7 bases short and J 3 bases short, with 12 bases between. The CDR3 extends over 13 amino acids. The CDR3 DNA reads TGTGCCAGCACCCCTGGGGCAGAAGAGACCCAGTACTTC. It translates to CASTPGAEETQYF.

The V gene is TRBV10-3, the J gene TRBJ2-7, with a weak D call TRBD2 (6 bases). Germline V gives CDR1 ENHRY, CDR2 SYGVKD. Trimming left V 4 bases short and J 9 bases short, with 19 bases between. The CDR3 has 14 residues. CDR3 protein: CAISAGTPLGGQYF. Written as DNA, the CDR3 is TGTGCCATCAGTGCTGGGACTCCCCTGGGGGGGCAGTACTTC.

This chain links TRBV10-3 with TRBJ2-7; D gene uncertain. The CDR3 has 14 amino acids. Trimming pared 3 bases from V and 3 bases from J, leaving 12 bases between. Germline loops: CDR1 ENHRY, CDR2 SYGVKD. The CDR3 region is CAISDPGSSYEQYF. The CDR3 nucleotides are TGTGCCATCAGTGATCCCGGGTCCAGCTACGAGCAGTACTTC.

V gene TRBV7-2 combines with J gene TRBJ2-1; 14 nucleotides agree with TRBD2. The CDR3 runs 17 residues. From germline, CDR1 is SGHTA and CDR2 FQGNSA. V gave up 0 bases and J gave up 7 bases; unmatched junction bases: 5. In DNA form, the CDR3 reads TGTGCCAGCAGCTTAGCGCCGACTAGCGGGGGGGTAAATGAGCAGTTCTTC. Encoded protein: CASSLAPTSGGVNEQFF. Together with reference TRBV7-2 and TRBJ2-1, the CDR3 gives the full variable domain: GAGVSQSPSNKVTEKGKDVELRCDPISGHTALYWYRQSLGQGLEFLIYFQGNSAPDKSGLPSDRFSAERTGGSVSTLTIQRTQQEDSAVYLCASSLAPTSGGVNEQFFGPGTRLTVL.

The chain has TRBV27 and TRBJ2-7; D not resolved. This CDR3 spans 15 amino acids. Germline CDR1 reads MNHEY; CDR2 reads SMNVEV (reference sequence). V dropped 5 bases and J dropped 3 bases, with 17 bases sitting between them. This chain's CDR3 is CASSRRGGSFYEQYF. The CDR3, as DNA: TGTGCCAGCAGTCGTAGAGGCGGCAGTTTCTACGAGCAGTACTTC.

The table lists this clone with a few counts. The V gene is TRBV4-1, the J gene TRBJ2-7; maybe TRBD2 (6 bases). V shed 2 bases and J shed 1 base, with 12 bases lying between them. The CDR3 is 15 residues long. In germline, CDR1 is MGHRA, CDR2 YSYEKL. CDR3 sequence reads: CASSQRGGISYEQYF. DNA for the CDR3: TGCGCCAGCAGCCAAAGAGGAGGGATATCCTACGAGCAGTACTTC.

The CDR3: CASRREGQSTDTQYF. The CDR3 DNA reads TGCGCCAGCAGGCGTGAGGGCCAAAGCACAGATACGCAGTATTTT. The chain uses TRBV5-1 and TRBJ2-3; weak D call: TRBD2 (5 bases). The CDR3 extends over 15 amino acids. V shed 5 bases and J shed 0 bases, with 13 bases lying between them. Germline CDR1 SGHRS, CDR2 YFSETQ.

This chain uses TRBV6-6 with TRBJ2-5; 8 bases align to TRBD2. The V and J ends lost 8 bases and 0 bases, in that order; junction bases with no gene match: 11. Germline lookup yields CDR1 MNHNY and CDR2 SVGAGI (reference sequence). There are 16 residues in the CDR3. CDR3 sequence (DNA): TGTGCCAGCTTTATTGGGGGCGGGAGGTACCAAGAGACCCAGTACTTC. It specifies CASFIGGGRYQETQYF.

This rearrangement joins TRBV30 to TRBJ2-5; tentatively, D is TRBD1 (6 bases). The CDR3 runs to 12 residues. V was pared by 3 bases and J by 7 bases, with 12 bases between. Germline V gene sequence: CDR1 GTSNPN, CDR2 SVGIG (reference sequence). The CDR3, as DNA: TGTGCCTGGAGGAAGACAGGTTTGACCCAGTACTTC. Translated, it gives CAWRKTGLTQYF.

The chain combines TRBV7-9 with TRBJ2-3; 11 bases are a match to TRBD2. CDR1 is SEHNR, CDR2 FQNEAQ, per germline (reference sequence). This CDR3 contains 15 residues. After removal of 5 bases from V and 2 bases from J, the junction contained 3 bases not matched to a gene. CDR3 sequence (DNA): TGTGCCAGCAGCCGACTAGCGGGGCTCACAGATACGCAGTATTTT. Its translation: CASSRLAGLTDTQYF. The variable domain in full, with the rest retrieved from reference TRBV7-9 and TRBJ2-3, is DTGVSQNPRHKITKRGQNVTFRCDPISEHNRLYWYRQTLGQGPEFLTYFQNEAQLEKSRLLSDRFSAERPKGSFSTLEIQRTEQGDSAMYLCASSRLAGLTDTQYFGPGTRLTVL.

This chain's CDR3 is CATSRDRVIYEQYF. CDR3 in DNA: TGTGCCACCAGCAGGGACAGGGTTATTTACGAGCAGTACTTC. V usage is TRBV15 and J usage is TRBJ2-7, with 8 bases fitting TRBD1. Looked up from germline, CDR1 is LNHNV and CDR2 is YYDKDF (reference sequence). Trimming removed 3 bases from V and 4 bases from J; junction bases left unmatched: 5. CDR3 size: 14 residues.

The gene calls are TRBV19 and TRBJ1-5, with no clear D. The CDR3 is 15 amino acids. Trimming took off 10 bases at V and 2 bases at J, with 18 bases between the two ends. CDR1 and CDR2 from the germline V gene are LNHDA and SQIVND (reference sequence). CDR3 protein: CATHSVGRGNQPQHF. The CDR3 nucleotides are TGTGCCACTCATAGCGTCGGGAGGGGCAATCAGCCCCAGCATTTT.

This clone was seen just once. As DNA, the CDR3 is TGTGCCAGCAGTGAACCCCGACAGGGAGGTGGCACTGAAGCTTTCTTT. It codes for CASSEPRQGGGTEAFF. The chain links TRBV6-1 to TRBJ1-1, with 7 bases that match TRBD1. Germline V lookup: CDR1 MNHNS, CDR2 SASEGT. With V trimmed by 2 bases and J by 4 bases, 10 bases remained unmatched. CDR3 length: 16 residues.

The gene calls are TRBV7-9 and TRBJ2-7; a possible D gene is TRBD1 (6 bases). Germline V gives CDR1 SEHNR, CDR2 FQNEAQ (reference sequence). This CDR3 has 16 amino acids. Trimming stripped 2 bases from V and 2 bases from J, with 16 bases between. The CDR3 nucleotides are TGTGCCAGCAGCTTATTGGCCACAGGGAAAACCTACGAGCAGTACTTC. It translates to CASSLLATGKTYEQYF.

The chain has TRBV5-4 and TRBJ1-4; the match to TRBD1 covers 7 bases. Germline values: CDR1 SGHNT, CDR2 YYREEE (reference sequence). This CDR3 has 14 residues. Losses at the gene ends were 3 bases for V and 8 bases for J; bases not matched to a gene: 7. The DNA of the CDR3 is TGTGCCAGCAGCTCAGGGGGAACGGTGGAAAAACTGTTTTTT. Translation: CASSSGGTVEKLFF.

The chain is built from TRBV7-9 and TRBJ1-1, with D uncertain. Germline V CDR1 and CDR2: SEHNR, FQNEAQ (reference sequence). Trimming cost V 1 base and J 1 base, with 13 bases left between them. The length of the CDR3 is 16 residues. The CDR3 region has the DNA TGTGCCAGCAGCTTAGGGACGGGGATCAAGAACACTGAAGCTTTCTTT. Translated, it gives CASSLGTGIKNTEAFF.

This clone was counted a single time. The CDR3 loop is CASSTRAPGVNTGELFF. The CDR3 DNA reads as TGTGCCAGCAGCACGCGAGCCCCAGGGGTTAACACCGGGGAGCTGTTTTTT. V is TRBV9 and J is TRBJ2-2, with TRBD1 as a possible D gene (6 bases). Germline loops: CDR1 SGDLS, CDR2 YYNGEE. The CDR3 runs to 17 residues. Trimming stripped 4 bases from V and 2 bases from J, with 18 bases between.

This clone was seen a few times. The genes are TRBV18 and TRBJ1-1, with D possibly matching TRBD1 (5 bases). Trimming took 2 bases from V and 4 from J, leaving 11 bases between them. This CDR3 spans 14 amino acids. Germline values: CDR1 KGHSH, CDR2 LQKENI. CDR3: CASSPWRGRTEAFF. DNA of the CDR3: TGTGCCAGCTCACCATGGAGGGGACGCACTGAAGCTTTCTTT.

The rearrangement joins TRBV6-1 to TRBJ1-3; maybe TRBD1 (5 bases). The CDR3 spans 17 residues. Trimming cost V 2 bases and J 0 bases, with 14 bases left between them. CDR1 is MNHNS and CDR2 is SASEGT in the germline V gene. CDR3 region: CASSEKPGQASGNTIYF. CDR3 DNA sequence: TGTGCCAGCAGTGAAAAACCTGGACAAGCCTCTGGAAACACCATATATTTT.

Here the CDR3 reads CASSAPAGNTGELFF. The CDR3 DNA follows: TGTGCCAGCAGCGCCCCGGCGGGGAACACCGGGGAGCTGTTTTTT. The chain carries TRBV6-5 and TRBJ2-2; tentative D call: TRBD2 (5 bases). The V end lost 6 bases, the J end lost 1 base, and 12 bases lay between the germline ends. Germline V gene data show CDR1 as MNHEY and CDR2 as SVGAGI. The CDR3 totals 15 residues.

This clone was detected a few times. The chain recombines TRBV19 with TRBJ2-7, with 9 bases lining up with TRBD1. V trimming: 4 bases; J trimming: 1 base; junction bases outside the gene matches: 2. CDR1 is LNHDA, CDR2 SQIVND, per germline (reference sequence). This CDR3 is 14 amino acids long. CDR3 sequence: CASSRQGGSYEQYF. CDR3 coding DNA: TGTGCCAGTAGTAGACAGGGGGGATCCTACGAGCAGTACTTC. Full variable domain (rest looked up from reference TRBV19 and TRBJ2-7): DGGITQSPKYLFRKEGQNVTLSCEQNLNHDAMYWYRQDPGQGLRLIYYSQIVNDFQKGDIAEGYSVSREKKESFPLTVTSAQKNPTAFYLCASSRQGGSYEQYFGPGTRLTVT.

CDR3: CATSPREVRTGELFF. DNA of the CDR3: TGTGCCACTTCCCCCCGGGAAGTTCGGACCGGGGAGCTGTTTTTT. This chain connects TRBV19 to TRBJ2-2, with D possibly matching TRBD2 (5 bases). V lost 10 bases to trimming and J lost 5 bases, with 20 bases between them. CDR3 length: 15 residues. The germline V gene has CDR1 LNHDA and CDR2 SQIVND (reference sequence).

This clone came up once. The chain recombines TRBV19 with TRBJ2-4, with a weak D call TRBD2 (5 bases). There are 15 residues in the CDR3. Germline V gene lookup returns CDR1 LNHDA and CDR2 SQIVND (reference sequence). The V gene lost 8 bases and the J gene lost 0 bases, with 14 bases spanning the gap. CDR3 amino acids: CASRDRTLAKNIQYF. In nucleotides, the CDR3 is TGTGCCAGTCGGGATCGCACATTAGCCAAAAACATTCAGTACTTC.

This chain uses TRBV4-2 with TRBJ2-3, with D perhaps TRBD2 (7 bases). The CDR3 covers 19 residues. V dropped 1 base and J dropped 2 bases, with 22 bases sitting between them. Germline CDR1 and CDR2: LGHNA and YNFKEQ. The DNA for the CDR3 is TGTGCCAGCAGCCAAGCCCTAAGCCGTGGGCGGGGGCACACAGATACGCAGTATTTT. It translates to CASSQALSRGRGHTDTQYF.